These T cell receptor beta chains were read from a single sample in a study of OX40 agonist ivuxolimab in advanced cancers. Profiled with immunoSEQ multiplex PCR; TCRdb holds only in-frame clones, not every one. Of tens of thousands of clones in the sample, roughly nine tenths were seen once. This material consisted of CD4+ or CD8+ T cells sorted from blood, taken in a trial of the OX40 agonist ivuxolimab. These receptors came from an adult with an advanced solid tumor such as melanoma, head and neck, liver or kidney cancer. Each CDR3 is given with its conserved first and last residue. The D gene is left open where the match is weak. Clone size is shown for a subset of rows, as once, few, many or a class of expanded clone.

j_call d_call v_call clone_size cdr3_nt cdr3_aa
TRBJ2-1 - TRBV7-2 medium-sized TGTGCCAGCAGCTTAGGGTCTTGGAATGAGCAGTTCTTC CASSLGSWNEQFF
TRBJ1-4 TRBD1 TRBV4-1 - TGCGCCAGCAGCCTGGACAGGGGAGGAGAAAAACTGTTTTTT CASSLDRGGEKLFF
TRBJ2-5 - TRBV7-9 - TGTGCCAGCAGATCACGAGAGACCCAGTACTTC CASRSRETQYF
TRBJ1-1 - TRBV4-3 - TGCGCCAGCAGCCAAGAAAATGGGGGGCCCATCGAAGCTTTCTTT CASSQENGGPIEAFF
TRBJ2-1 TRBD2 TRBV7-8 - TGTGCCAGCAGCTTACTAGCGGGAGGGCCTTGGGATGAGCAGTTCTTC CASSLLAGGPWDEQFF
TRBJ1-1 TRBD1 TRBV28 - TGTGCCAGCAGTGCCCCGGGACAGTGGCACACTGAAGCTTTCTTT CASSAPGQWHTEAFF
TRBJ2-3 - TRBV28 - TGTGCCAGCAGTTTAGAACTCGAGGGGGATACGCAGTATTTT CASSLELEGDTQYF
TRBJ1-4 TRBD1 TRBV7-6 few TGTGCCAGCAGCTCCGGGACAGGACTAATGAAAGAACTGTTTTTT CASSSGTGLMKELFF
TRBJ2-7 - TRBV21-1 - TGTGCCAGCAGCAGGGGACTAGCGGGAGTGCTAACCTCCTCCTACGAGCAGTACTTC CASSRGLAGVLTSSYEQYF
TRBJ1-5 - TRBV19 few TGTGCCAGTGCAACCAGGGATAGCAATCAGCCCCAGCATTTT CASATRDSNQPQHF
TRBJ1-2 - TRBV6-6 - TGTGCCAGCAGTTACGACAGGACCATTGAAGGCTACACCTTC CASSYDRTIEGYTF
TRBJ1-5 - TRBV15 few TGTGCCACCAGCCCTTACAGGGCAAGTCAGCCCCAGCATTTT CATSPYRASQPQHF
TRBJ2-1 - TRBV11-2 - TGTGCCAGCAGCTTAGGTTTAGATCGTGAGCAGTTCTTC CASSLGLDREQFF
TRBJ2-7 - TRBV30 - TGTGCCTGGAGGGTCGGGAGCTCCTACGAGCAGTACTTC CAWRVGSSYEQYF
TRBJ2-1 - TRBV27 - TGTGCCAGCAGTCAGATTGCGAGCTCCTACAATGAGCAGTTCTTC CASSQIASSYNEQFF
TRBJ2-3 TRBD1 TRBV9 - TGTGCCAGCAGCGCGACAGGGGCGGCCGATACGCAGTATTTT CASSATGAADTQYF
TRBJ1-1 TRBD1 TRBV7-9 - TGTGCCAGCAGATCGGACAGGACGGCTGAAGCTTTCTTT CASRSDRTAEAFF
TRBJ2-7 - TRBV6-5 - TGTGCCAGCAGTTACCGATGGGGGGCTCCCTACGAGCAGTACTTC CASSYRWGAPYEQYF